The entry below gives a single TCR beta chain sequence along with its context. Antigen specificity is unknown. This specimen comes from a study of CD8 T cells in ankylosing spondylitis. In making TCR beta libraries, quantitative 5'-RACE with molecular barcodes was used. One entry per CDR3 protein, called by TCRdb with MiXCR from the 5' RACE reads. This sample has about 240,000 distinct CDR3 sequences, with roughly 8.6% found just once. The CDR3 consists of 12 residues. Germline CDR1 reads MNHEY; CDR2 reads SVGAGI. Trimming stripped 2 bases from V and 9 bases from J, with 8 bases between. Findings and limits, study-wide: Disease-linked clones were CD8+ and relatively rare in peripheral blood.

Sequencing was done on a sample of blood, either unsorted or a sorted T cell fraction (not recorded which). This sequence was found in a male donor with ankylosing spondylitis or in good health (not recorded which). The chain has TRBV6-5 and TRBJ2-1; D remains unclear. The chain's CDR3 is CASSYGYGEQFF. CDR3 nucleotides: TGTGCCAGCAGTTACGGATACGGTGAGCAGTTCTTC.